The T cell receptor beta chain described here comes from a study of blood T cell repertoires in COVID-19 (dated by TCRdb to the early 2020s). General notes on the study: Samples from collaborators originated in the United States, Italy and Spain and spanned both the acute and convalescent phases of COVID-19. The dataset comprised deeply sampled blood TCRbeta repertoires from subjects exposed to, actively infected with, or recovered from COVID-19. The samples were drawn from two sources: the first 160 participants of the ongoing ImmuneRACE study, and fewer than 1,500 subjects contributed by 6 global collaborators. Where available, HLA class I and class II types were obtained from metadata supplied by the sample provider rather than from assay-based typing. Sample metadata almost always included a de-identified subject ID, COVID-19 status, age in years and sex. The repertoires were released in a freely available public database intended as a resource for research on the immune response to SARS-CoV-2. The prospective study material was composed of cDNA or gDNA derived from T cells, B-cell-depleted T cells, or PBMCs.

Including cysteine and phenylalanine, the CDR3 has 16 amino acids. The DNA shown is the 48-base CDR3, in frame from base 1. From V the trimming removes 8 bases and from J it removes 0 bases, while the gene matches leave 12 bases of the junction unaccounted for. Per the germline V gene (reference sequence), MNHNY is the CDR1 and SVGAGI is the CDR2. Details on this clone: Its antigen remains unidentified. No much larger clone is present one base from it, and per-base qualities are unavailable.

Results the study describes overall, beyond this receptor: The quantity of clinical and demographic metadata differed by source and by participant and was supplied without curation.

TCRbeta CDR3 regions were amplified from genomic DNA using the immunoSEQ Assay, a bias-controlled multiplex PCR. Turning to the authors' computational methods: Within the assay, amplification of reference gene primers was used to estimate how many nucleated cells each sample contained. To quantify the absolute abundance of each unique TCRbeta CDR3 rearrangement, sequence reads were collapsed and filtered. For each sample, productive Simpson clonality was calculated as the square root of Simpson's diversity index over productive rearrangements. TCRdb holds this immuneACCESS table with in-frame rearrangements only. Some clones are missing; in checked studies, unresolved V genes explain under half, and the rest has no known cause. V and J calls plus clone size are reproduced from that table; the DNA served to infer D and trimming. Counted in this sample were approximately 210,000 clones; over 75% of them appeared once. Of the sample, about 2% falls within the top ten clones.

Each collaborating institution followed its own protocols to collect whole blood in K2EDTA tubes. Collaborator samples were shipped for TCRbeta analysis as frozen whole blood, isolated PBMCs, or DNA extracted from either sample type. The clonotype was recovered from a man aged 35-49 years with active or convalescent COVID-19. Recombination joined TRBV6-6 with TRBJ1-1; 7 central nucleotides agree with TRBD1. Sequencing was carried out using peripheral blood. The CDR3 amino acid sequence is: CASAPRRDRLNTEAFF. In nucleotide form, the sequence is TGTGCCAGCGCACCACGAAGGGACAGACTGAACACTGAAGCTTTCTTT.